These T cell receptor beta chains were read from a single sample in a study of T-cell reconstitution after alpha-beta-depleted transplantation in children. TCRdb analysed the PCR reads with MiXCR anew, one entry per CDR3 protein. The data contain approximately 1,000,000 distinct CDR3 sequences, about 29% of them singletons. The sequences come from PBMCs, mostly from graft donor cells, collected 360 days after TCRalphabeta/CD19-depleted stem cell transplant. The source is a boy under two years old who had a stem cell transplant for SCID, so the T cells may come from the graft donor. The CDR3 runs from the conserved cysteine through the conserved F or W. Fields, in order: V gene, J gene, D gene, clone size, CDR3 protein, CDR3 DNA. D genes are given only for firm matches. Size is stated for part of the rows, as once, few or many counts, or as a class when the clone is expanded.

>TRBV12-3/TRBV12-4|TRBJ2-3|-|many
CASSRRDTQYF
TGTGCCAGCAGTCGACGGGATACGCAGTATTTT
>TRBV5-1|TRBJ1-1|-|-
CASTNGGRTNTEAFF
TGCGCCAGCACGAATGGGGGACGGACAAACACTGAAGCTTTCTTT
>TRBV20-1|TRBJ2-1|-|few
CSARRSRGYNEQFF
TGCAGTGCTAGAAGGTCTCGGGGGTACAATGAGCAGTTCTTC
>TRBV3-1|TRBJ2-1|-|-
CASSQGPSTHNEQFF
TGTGCCAGCAGCCAAGGACCATCCACTCACAATGAGCAGTTCTTC
>TRBV19|TRBJ1-1|-|few
CATLKADNTEAFF
TGTGCCACTCTGAAGGCGGATAACACTGAAGCTTTCTTT
>TRBV5-1|TRBJ2-3|-|many
CASSIQTGGADTQYF
TGCGCCAGCAGCATTCAAACAGGAGGGGCAGATACGCAGTATTTT
>TRBV7-8|TRBJ2-1|TRBD1|few
CASKGQGGNEQFF
TGTGCCAGCAAAGGACAGGGCGGCAATGAGCAGTTCTTC
>TRBV2|TRBJ2-3|TRBD2|-
CASSEPEGLATSLDTQYF
TGTGCCAGCAGTGAACCGGAGGGACTAGCTACGAGCCTAGATACGCAGTATTTT
>TRBV12-3/TRBV12-4|TRBJ2-7|-|-
CASSLGAGGPGEEQYF
TGTGCCAGCAGTTTAGGTGCAGGCGGCCCTGGGGAAGAGCAGTACTTC
>TRBV27|TRBJ2-1|-|many
CASSSRLGGAYNEQFF
TGTGCCAGCAGTTCCCGGTTAGGCGGGGCTTACAATGAGCAGTTCTTC
>TRBV28|TRBJ2-2|-|many
CASSLAPMNTGELFF
TGTGCCAGCAGTTTAGCACCAATGAACACCGGGGAGCTGTTTTTT
>TRBV27|TRBJ2-1|TRBD2|-
CASSPLRGLAPKEQFF
TGTGCCAGCAGTCCGCTCAGGGGACTAGCCCCAAAAGAGCAGTTCTTC
>TRBV28|TRBJ2-7|-|-
CASSLQLEIYEQYF
TGTGCCAGCAGTTTACAACTAGAAATCTACGAGCAGTACTTC
>TRBV4-1|TRBJ2-5|TRBD2|few
CASSQAGLRQETQYF
TGCGCCAGCAGCCAAGCGGGACTAAGGCAAGAGACCCAGTACTTC
>TRBV2|TRBJ1-6|-|-
CASSERGLGNSPLHF
TGTGCCAGCAGTGAAAGGGGGTTGGGTAATTCACCCCTCCACTTT
>TRBV15|TRBJ2-5|-|few
CATSRDLGRGETQYF
TGTGCCACCAGCAGAGATTTGGGGCGCGGGGAGACCCAGTACTTC
>TRBV5-6|TRBJ2-4|TRBD1|-
CASSGQGVVKNIQYF
TGTGCCAGCAGCGGACAGGGGGTCGTAAAAAACATTCAGTACTTC
>TRBV5-1|TRBJ2-7|-|-
CASSGDVGAYEQYF
TGCGCCAGCAGCGGGGATGTGGGGGCGTACGAGCAGTACTTC
>TRBV7-2|TRBJ1-2|-|-
CASSSTLWGSLPYGYTF
TGTGCCAGCAGTTCTACACTTTGGGGGTCGCTGCCCTATGGCTACACCTTC
>TRBV28|TRBJ2-5|-|many
CASSFSPGETQYF
TGTGCCAGCAGTTTTAGCCCGGGGGAGACCCAGTACTTC
>TRBV4-3|TRBJ2-7|-|few
CASSQDDFTGLLYEQYF
TGCGCCAGCAGCCAAGATGATTTTACAGGTCTCCTCTACGAGCAGTACTTC
>TRBV25-1|TRBJ2-1|TRBD1|many
CASSDPTGGDEQFF
TGTGCCAGCAGTGACCCGACAGGGGGCGATGAGCAGTTCTTC
>TRBV2|TRBJ2-1|-|-
CASRIRQPAYNEQFF
TGTGCCAGCAGAATCCGACAGCCTGCCTACAATGAGCAGTTCTTC
>TRBV7-2|TRBJ2-4|-|many
CASSLPKGIQYF
TGTGCCAGCAGCTTACCCAAGGGGATTCAGTACTTC
>TRBV2|TRBJ2-5|-|-
CASSGLALYPQETQYF
TGTGCCAGCTCGGGGCTAGCGCTGTACCCGCAAGAGACCCAGTACTTC
>TRBV20-1|TRBJ2-7|TRBD2|-
CSAREVAGDLYVQYF
TGCAGTGCTAGAGAGGTTGCGGGAGACCTCTACGTGCAGTACTTC
>TRBV6-2/TRBV6-3|TRBJ1-2|TRBD1|-
CASVSPGQGIGGYTF
TGTGCCAGCGTGAGCCCGGGACAGGGAATAGGTGGCTACACCTTC
>TRBV27|TRBJ1-2|-|-
CASSNGPPGTYGYTF
TGTGCCAGCAGCAACGGCCCCCCGGGGACCTATGGCTACACCTTC
>TRBV5-6|TRBJ2-5|TRBD1|-
CASSLDPRDRGRETQYF
TGTGCCAGCAGCTTGGACCCAAGGGACAGGGGGCGAGAGACCCAGTACTTC
>TRBV12-3/TRBV12-4|TRBJ1-5|-|few
CASSFGRGGNQPQHF
TGTGCCAGCAGTTTCGGCAGGGGTGGCAATCAGCCCCAGCATTTT
>TRBV12-3/TRBV12-4|TRBJ1-1|TRBD1|-
CASSFPTGSMNTEAFF
TGTGCCAGCAGTTTCCCGACAGGGTCCATGAACACTGAAGCTTTCTTT
>TRBV5-1|TRBJ1-1|-|-
CASRRWGENTEAFF
TGCGCCAGCCGCCGCTGGGGGGAAAACACTGAAGCTTTCTTT